Listed below are T cell receptor beta chains from one sample, sequenced in a study of regulatory T cells in long-lasting Graves disease. MiXCR, run by TCRdb on the multiplex PCR reads, gives a single entry per CDR3 protein. There are over 350,000 distinct CDR3 sequences in the sample; over 14% occur only once, and about 8.2% lies in the top ten. This same sample was also taken into another study, of T cells in Graves' hyperthyroidism and ophthalmopathy.

Here the sequenced sample was peripheral blood mononuclear cells (PBMCs), taken at new diagnosis, from a patient treated with antithyroid drugs. These receptor sequences come from a woman in her 40s with Graves disease. CDR3s include the opening cysteine and the closing phenylalanine or tryptophan. The D gene is left open where the match is weak. Clone size appears in some rows only: once, few, many, or a class for an expanded clone.

cdr3_nt | cdr3_aa | d_call | v_call | clone_size | j_call
TGCGCCAGCAGCCGGCGGCCGGTAGAGACCCAGTACTTC | CASSRRPVETQYF | - | TRBV4-1 | few | TRBJ2-5
TGTGCCAGTACCCCCGACACGAACTATGGCTACACCTTC | CASTPDTNYGYTF | - | TRBV19 | - | TRBJ1-2
TGCGCCAGCAGCTTGCTAAACGGCCGCACAGATACGCAGTATTTT | CASSLLNGRTDTQYF | - | TRBV5-1 | - | TRBJ2-3
TGTGCCAGCAGCCCGACAGCCACCCAAGAGACCCAGTACTTC | CASSPTATQETQYF | - | TRBV6-1 | many | TRBJ2-5
TGTGCCAGCAGCAACCTAAAAAACACCGGGGAGCTGTTTTTT | CASSNLKNTGELFF | - | TRBV7-8 | - | TRBJ2-2
TGCAGCGTTGAAGTGGGTCGGGCTTATCGCGATACGCAGTATTTT | CSVEVGRAYRDTQYF | - | TRBV29-1 | few | TRBJ2-3
TGTGCCAGCAGCTCCCGAAGCGGGAGGGCCACAGATACGCAGTATTTT | CASSSRSGRATDTQYF | TRBD2 | TRBV7-9 | few | TRBJ2-3
TGTGCCAGCAGTCCTACAGGGGGCATGGAGACCCAGTACTTC | CASSPTGGMETQYF | TRBD1 | TRBV12-3/TRBV12-4 | - | TRBJ2-5
TGTGCCAGCAATGGAAACACCATATATTTT | CASNGNTIYF | - | TRBV28 | - | TRBJ1-3
TGTGCCAGCTCCCCGGGACAATCGAACACTGAAGCTTTCTTT | CASSPGQSNTEAFF | - | TRBV18 | - | TRBJ1-1
TGTGCCAGCACCGTTGGGGGCAGGGTGAGAACTGAAGCTTTCTTT | CASTVGGRVRTEAFF | - | TRBV5-6 | many | TRBJ1-1
TGTGCCAGCAGTGAACCCCAGAACACTGAAGCTTTCTTT | CASSEPQNTEAFF | - | TRBV2 | many | TRBJ1-1
TGTGCCAGCAGCCCCTCCTCAAGGGCGGCTTTCTTT | CASSPSSRAAFF | - | TRBV7-8 | many | TRBJ1-1
TGTGCCAGCAGTTTAAGCGGGAACTCCTACAATGAGCAGTTCTTC | CASSLSGNSYNEQFF | TRBD2 | TRBV5-4 | many | TRBJ2-1
TGTGCCAGCAGTTTATCAAAGCGGGAGTGGTTCTCGAATGAGCAGTTCTTC | CASSLSKREWFSNEQFF | TRBD2 | TRBV28 | many | TRBJ2-1
TGTGCCAGTAGTATTGCCGGACCCTACAAGCAGTACTTC | CASSIAGPYKQYF | - | TRBV19 | - | TRBJ2-7
TGTGCCATCAGTGAGTCGAGCGGGAGCATCGAGAATGAGCAGTTCTTC | CAISESSGSIENEQFF | TRBD2 | TRBV10-3 | - | TRBJ2-1
TGTGCCAGCAGTGGTATTAGACAGGGGGTCCGGTTAGCTAACTATGGCTACACCTTC | CASSGIRQGVRLANYGYTF | TRBD1 | TRBV6-1 | many | TRBJ1-2
TGTGCCAGCAGTTTACAGGGGGTGAGCTCCTATAATTCACCCCTCCACTTT | CASSLQGVSSYNSPLHF | TRBD1 | TRBV27 | many | TRBJ1-6
TGCGCCAGCAGCCAATGGAGGGCCAGTTCGATGACGGACGAGCAGTACTTC | CASSQWRASSMTDEQYF | - | TRBV4-1 | few | TRBJ2-7
TGTGCCAGCACCCCTATGACTCCCCGGGAGGGCCGGGGGCAGTTCTTC | CASTPMTPREGRGQFF | TRBD2 | TRBV28 | many | TRBJ2-1
TGCGCCAGCAGTGGGGGGACGGGCGGCTACAATGAGCAGTTCTTC | CASSGGTGGYNEQFF | - | TRBV5-1 | - | TRBJ2-1
TGCAGTGCGCGACGCCGGGACTATGGCTACACCTTC | CSARRRDYGYTF | - | TRBV20-1 | few | TRBJ1-2
TGTGCCAGCAGTCTTGGACAGGTCTATGGCTACACCTTC | CASSLGQVYGYTF | TRBD1 | TRBV12-3/TRBV12-4 | many | TRBJ1-2
TGTGCCAGTAGTTTCAGGGCAGGGGGCTACACCTTC | CASSFRAGGYTF | - | TRBV19 | few | TRBJ1-2
TGTGCCAGCAGGGGACTAGCGGGAGGCCAATACAATGAGCAGTTCTTC | CASRGLAGGQYNEQFF | TRBD2 | TRBV27 | many | TRBJ2-1
TGTGCCAGCAGCCAAGACTCCCTAGCGGGAATGAACACCGGGGAGCTGTTTTTT | CASSQDSLAGMNTGELFF | TRBD2 | TRBV3-1 | many | TRBJ2-2
TGTGCCAGCTCGGCCGGGACAGTTAGCACAGATACGCAGTATTTT | CASSAGTVSTDTQYF | TRBD1 | TRBV2 | many | TRBJ2-3
TGCGCCAGCAGCCAAGAAGTCCGCGAGAGACACTACGAGCAGTACTTC | CASSQEVRERHYEQYF | - | TRBV4-1 | few | TRBJ2-7
TGTGCCAGCAGCACCCGGCGCGGGGGTGACTATGGCTACACCTTC | CASSTRRGGDYGYTF | - | TRBV14 | - | TRBJ1-2
TGCAGTGCTCCCAAGACTAGCGGGAGTGACGAGCAGTACTTC | CSAPKTSGSDEQYF | TRBD2 | TRBV20-1 | many | TRBJ2-7
TGTGCCAGCAGCCCCTCTGGGACAGGGGGTCTTGCAGATACGCAGTATTTT | CASSPSGTGGLADTQYF | TRBD1 | TRBV4-2 | - | TRBJ2-3
TGTGCCTGGAGCTCGGGACAGGTTAACTATGGCTACACCTTC | CAWSSGQVNYGYTF | TRBD1 | TRBV30 | - | TRBJ1-2